This T cell receptor beta chain was found in a study of OX40 agonist ivuxolimab in advanced cancers. Study as a whole: It was ivuxolimab, an agonistic anti-OX40 (CD134) antibody, that patients were treated with. Partial response was recorded in three patients: one hepatocellular carcinoma and two cutaneous melanoma cases. Overall study findings and caveats: Some patients who did not respond also had low normalized T-cell clonal expansion.

Autoimmune disease history or systemic immunosuppression excluded patients. The CDR3 extends over 16 amino acids. J gave up 0 bases and V 0 bases, and 4 bases lay outside the gene matches. CDR1 and CDR2 from the germline V gene are SGHNT and YYREEE (reference sequence). The data were produced by immunoSEQ multiplex PCR, yet TCRdb's version contains in-frame clones alone and is incomplete. The sample shows approximately 60,000 clones, roughly four fifths of them seen only once. A word on this clone: Its antigen is currently unknown.

Sequencing was performed on CD4+ or CD8+ T cells sorted from blood, taken in a trial of the OX40 agonist ivuxolimab. The TCR was taken from an adult with an advanced solid tumor such as melanoma, head and neck, liver or kidney cancer. V is TRBV5-4 and J is TRBJ2-3, with TRBD2 identical over 7 bases. The CDR3 sequence is CASSLDLAASTDTQYF. The DNA for the CDR3 is TGTGCCAGCAGCTTGGACCTAGCGGCTAGCACAGATACGCAGTATTTT.